Presented here are 8 T cell receptor beta chains from one specimen sequenced in a study of response to subunit inactivated influenza vaccine. MiXCR was run by TCRdb on the RT-PCR reads, yielding one entry per CDR3 protein. The sample carries more than 150,000 distinct CDR3 sequences, around a tenth recorded once. Sequences were derived from non-naive T cells sorted from PBMCs, sampled on the day of vaccination. The receptors here all came from a man aged 45-60 years who received an inactivated influenza vaccine.

The chain links TRBV7-8 to TRBJ2-1; TRBD1 agrees at 8 bases. CDR3 size: 13 residues. CDR1 SGHVS and CDR2 FQNEAQ come from the germline V gene. V was pared by 6 bases and J by 10 bases, with 8 bases of the junction left unmatched. In DNA, the CDR3 is TGTGCCAGCAGACCGGGACAGGTCGGGGAGCAGTTCTTC. Translating gives CASRPGQVGEQFF.

CDR3: CSAPYQMGGELFF. The CDR3 nucleotides are TGCAGTGCCCCTTATCAAATGGGGGGGGAGCTGTTTTTT. The chain couples TRBV20-1 to TRBJ2-2; D call uncertain. The CDR3 runs 13 residues. Germline CDR1 reads DFQATT; CDR2 reads SNEGSKA (reference sequence). V was trimmed by 6 bases and J by 8 bases, leaving 16 bases between them.

The sample holds a few counts of this clonotype. V gene TRBV5-1 combines with J gene TRBJ2-5, with D perhaps matching TRBD1 or TRBD2 (6 bases each). CDR3 length equals 16 residues. Germline CDR1 SGHRS, CDR2 YFSETQ. Trimming pared 4 bases from V and 5 bases from J, leaving 21 bases between. The CDR3 DNA follows: TGCGCCAGCAGCCCCCCTGGGATGGGGGGCTGGGAGACCCAGTACTTC. Protein product: CASSPPGMGGWETQYF. Full variable domain (outside the CDR3, taken from reference TRBV5-1 and TRBJ2-5): KAGVTQTPRYLIKTRGQQVTLSCSPISGHRSVSWYQQTPGQGLQFLFEYFSETQRNKGNFPGRFSGRQFSNSRSEMNVSTLELGDSALYLCASSPPGMGGWETQYFGPGTRLLVL.

This clonotype showed up many times. The chain employs TRBV2 and TRBJ1-5; TRBD1 aligns across 9 bases. The CDR3 is 16 amino acids. Germline V gene sequence: CDR1 SNHLY, CDR2 FYNNEI. After removal of 5 bases from V and 2 bases from J, the junction contained 7 bases not matched to a gene. The CDR3 sequence: CASSNGQGRGNQPQHF. CDR3 coding DNA: TGTGCCAGCAGTAACGGACAGGGGAGAGGCAATCAGCCCCAGCATTTT.

There are many counts of this clonotype. The chain is built from TRBV20-1 and TRBJ1-2, with D perhaps matching TRBD1 (6 bases). CDR1 and CDR2 (germline): DFQATT, SNEGSKA (reference sequence). V dropped 1 base and J dropped 7 bases, with 16 bases sitting between them. The CDR3 is 14 residues long. In DNA form, the CDR3 reads TGCAGTGCTAGAGCCCGGGGGGCCGGAGGTGGCTACACCTTC. It encodes CSARARGAGGGYTF.

This clonotype was detected many times. The rearrangement uses TRBV7-2 and TRBJ2-1; weak D call: TRBD1 (5 bases). Trimming stripped 5 bases from V and 7 bases from J, with 15 bases between. The CDR3 is made up of 14 amino acids. Germline V gene sequence: CDR1 SGHTA, CDR2 FQGNSA. CDR3 amino acids: CASSLGRVGNEQFF. For the CDR3, the DNA is TGTGCCAGCAGCCTGGGGCGAGTGGGAAATGAGCAGTTCTTC. The complete variable domain, with remaining parts taken from reference TRBV7-2 and TRBJ2-1, reads GAGVSQSPSNKVTEKGKDVELRCDPISGHTALYWYRQSLGQGLEFLIYFQGNSAPDKSGLPSDRFSAERTGGSVSTLTIQRTQQEDSAVYLCASSLGRVGNEQFFGPGTRLTVL.

This clonotype was counted a few times. One end of the junction is discordant with germline, which a read error may explain. The rearrangement uses TRBV30 and TRBJ2-7; no clear D gene. The V gene's germline CDR1 is GTSNPN and CDR2 SVGIG (reference sequence). The length of the CDR3 is 14 residues. CDR3 in DNA: TGTGCCTGGAGTGTAATGGGGAACTCCCACGAGCAGTACTTC. This translates into CAWSVMGNSHEQYF.

This clonotype was seen ten or more times. The chain combines TRBV25-1 with TRBJ2-7; no definite D call. The CDR3 contains 15 residues. Looked up from germline, CDR1 is MGHDK and CDR2 is SYGVNS. V dropped 2 bases and J dropped 6 bases, with 17 bases sitting between them. The CDR3 nucleotides read TGTGCCAGCAGTGAACTGGGGTCAAAAACCCGCGAGCAGTACTTC. This encodes CASSELGSKTREQYF.